Listed below are T cell receptor beta chains from one sample, sequenced in a study of blood T cell repertoires in COVID-19. Assay: immunoSEQ multiplex PCR; the TCRdb copy retains only in-frame clones and omits some. The sample consists of around 240,000 clones, approximately 80% of them appearing once. Sequenced input: peripheral blood. These receptors all stem from a woman aged 40 to 49 who had recovered from COVID-19. The CDR3 runs from the conserved cysteine through the conserved F or W. Fields, in order: J gene, clone size, V gene, D gene, CDR3 protein, CDR3 DNA. The D gene is left open where the match is weak. Some rows have no size entry. The others give once, few or many, or a class for an expanded clone.

>TRBJ1-2|NA|TRBV10-3|NA
CAISPGVAGYGYTF
TGTGCCATCAGCCCGGGAGTGGCGGGCTATGGCTACACCTTC
>TRBJ2-5|NA|TRBV5-1|TRBD2
CASSRTSVLETQYF
TGCGCCAGCAGCCGAACTAGCGTCTTAGAGACCCAGTACTTC
>TRBJ1-2|NA|TRBV18|TRBD1
CASSPREGDRNGYTF
TGTGCCAGCTCACCACGAGAGGGGGACAGAAATGGCTACACCTTC
>TRBJ2-5|NA|TRBV5-1|NA
CASAGQPQETQYF
TGCGCCAGTGCGGGGCAGCCCCAAGAGACCCAGTACTTC
>TRBJ1-6|few|TRBV28|TRBD1
CASVAGGNSPLHF
TGTGCCAGCGTGGCAGGGGGTAATTCACCCCTCCACTTT
>TRBJ2-2|once|TRBV5-1|NA
CASRTANTGELFF
TGCGCCAGCAGGACAGCGAACACCGGGGAGCTGTTTTTT
>TRBJ1-1|NA|TRBV5-1|NA
CASSFTGQGLGAFF
TGCGCCAGCAGCTTTACAGGGCAAGGACTCGGAGCTTTCTTT
>TRBJ1-4|NA|TRBV12-3/TRBV12-4|NA
CASSMGGGNRRFF
TGTGCCAGCAGTATGGGGGGAGGGAACAGGAGGTTTTTT
>TRBJ2-6|NA|TRBV5-1|TRBD1
CASSTYGPGTGAGANVLTF
TGCGCCAGCAGCACATACGGTCCCGGGACAGGGGCCGGGGCCAACGTCCTGACTTTC
>TRBJ1-5|NA|TRBV25-1|NA
CASSEGSRSGSAQHF
TGTGCCAGCAGTGAAGGTAGTAGGAGCGGGTCGGCCCAGCATTTT
>TRBJ1-1|NA|TRBV18|TRBD1
CASSPRQGPSNTEAFF
TGTGCCAGCTCACCACGACAGGGGCCTTCGAACACTGAAGCTTTCTTT
>TRBJ2-7|NA|TRBV5-1|TRBD1
CASSYGQGDEQYF
TGCGCCAGCAGCTATGGACAGGGGGACGAGCAGTACTTC
>TRBJ2-7|NA|TRBV6-5|NA
CASSSEALTDNYEQYF
TGTGCCAGCAGTTCGGAGGCCTTGACTGACAACTACGAGCAGTACTTC
>TRBJ1-2|NA|TRBV6-5|TRBD1
CASSSRTGGDYGYTF
TGTGCCAGCAGTTCTCGGACAGGGGGGGACTATGGCTACACCTTC
>TRBJ2-7|NA|TRBV28|TRBD1
CASSPPGQGVGRYEQYF
TGTGCCAGCAGTCCGCCGGGACAGGGGGTAGGTCGCTACGAGCAGTACTTC
>TRBJ1-3|NA|TRBV5-1|NA
CASSLFPSSGNTIYF
TGCGCCAGCAGCTTGTTCCCGAGCTCTGGAAACACCATATATTTT
>TRBJ2-7|NA|TRBV10-3|NA
CAITTDSYEQYF
TGTGCCATCACTACAGACTCCTACGAGCAGTACTTC
>TRBJ2-1|once|TRBV5-1|TRBD1
CASNLGQGTYNEQFF
TGCGCCAGCAATTTAGGACAGGGGACCTACAATGAGCAGTTCTTC
>TRBJ2-1|NA|TRBV15|TRBD1
CATSRGQATYNEQFF
TGTGCCACCAGCCGGGGACAGGCTACCTACAATGAGCAGTTCTTC
>TRBJ1-1|NA|TRBV27|NA
CASSFGGMNTEAFF
TGTGCCAGCAGTTTTGGGGGGATGAACACTGAAGCTTTCTTT
>TRBJ1-2|NA|TRBV6-4|NA
CASKNDPGPLGGYTF
TGTGCCAGCAAAAACGACCCAGGGCCGTTGGGTGGCTACACCTTC
>TRBJ1-2|NA|TRBV3-1/TRBV3-2|TRBD1
CASSQGPTGAYGYTF
TGTGCCAGCAGCCAAGGGCCAACAGGGGCCTATGGCTACACCTTC
>TRBJ1-6|NA|TRBV28|TRBD1
CASSSRDSSYNSPLHF
TGTGCCAGCAGTTCCCGGGACAGCTCCTATAATTCACCCCTCCACTTT
>TRBJ2-7|NA|TRBV20-1|TRBD1
CSADGTAEQYF
TGCAGTGCTGATGGGACAGCTGAGCAGTACTTC
>TRBJ2-3|NA|TRBV7-2|TRBD2
CASNERGADTQYF
TGTGCCAGCAACGAACGGGGGGCAGATACGCAGTATTTT
>TRBJ1-1|NA|TRBV28|NA
CASNLNRDTEAFF
TGTGCCAGCAACCTCAACCGGGACACTGAAGCTTTCTTT
>TRBJ1-1|NA|TRBV5-1|NA
CASSVTMMTEAFF
TGCGCCAGCAGCGTGACAATGATGACTGAAGCTTTCTTT
>TRBJ1-6|NA|TRBV19|NA
CASSISTGGVRSPLHF
TGTGCCAGTAGTATTTCGACAGGTGGGGTAAGGTCACCCCTCCACTTT
>TRBJ1-5|NA|TRBV6-5|NA
CASSYSSTSSQPQHF
TGTGCCAGCAGTTACTCGTCTACTAGTTCTCAGCCCCAGCATTTT
>TRBJ2-2|NA|TRBV19|NA
CATGRDTNTGELFF
TGTGCCACCGGCCGGGATACGAACACCGGGGAGCTGTTTTTT
>TRBJ1-3|NA|TRBV3-1/TRBV3-2|TRBD1
CASSQEGTGVGNTIYF
TGTGCCAGCAGCCAAGAAGGGACAGGGGTTGGAAACACCATATATTTT
>TRBJ2-5|NA|TRBV18|NA
CASSPPSLQETQYF
TGTGCCAGCTCACCACCGAGTTTACAAGAGACCCAGTACTTC
>TRBJ2-7|once|TRBV5-6|TRBD1
CASSTPRGLNEQYF
TGTGCCAGCAGCACCCCCAGGGGGCTGAACGAGCAGTACTTC
>TRBJ2-1|NA|TRBV7-2|TRBD2
CASSPWASGLTEGNEQFF
TGTGCCAGCAGCCCCTGGGCTAGCGGGCTAACTGAGGGGAATGAGCAGTTCTTC
>TRBJ2-7|NA|TRBV5-4|NA
CASSTEEDPSYEQYF
TGTGCCAGCAGCACCGAAGAGGATCCTTCCTACGAGCAGTACTTC
>TRBJ1-2|NA|TRBV19|NA
CASSIEGRGYTF
TGTGCCAGTAGTATCGAAGGCAGGGGCTACACCTTC
>TRBJ1-6|NA|TRBV5-1|TRBD1
CASSLGGQGRSPLHF
TGCGCCAGCAGCTTGGGGGGACAGGGTAGATCACCCCTCCACTTT
>TRBJ1-1|NA|TRBV29-1|TRBD1
CSASDRGGAFF
TGCAGCGCCAGTGACAGGGGGGGAGCTTTCTTT
>TRBJ2-7|NA|TRBV9|TRBD1
CASSAAGQGAGSYEQYF
TGTGCCAGCAGCGCCGCCGGACAGGGGGCCGGCTCCTACGAGCAGTACTTC
>TRBJ1-5|few|TRBV27|NA
CASSSTGYSNQPQHF
TGTGCCAGCAGTTCCACAGGGTATAGCAATCAGCCCCAGCATTTT
>TRBJ2-7|once|TRBV9|NA
CASSVGVGGYEQYF
TGTGCCAGCAGCGTTGGGGTCGGGGGCTACGAGCAGTACTTC
>TRBJ2-7|NA|TRBV6-6|NA
CASSYSGGTYEQYF
TGTGCCAGCAGTTACTCGGGGGGTACCTACGAGCAGTACTTC
>TRBJ2-7|NA|TRBV6-1|NA
CASRLQGDSYEQYF
TGTGCCAGCAGACTACAGGGAGACTCCTACGAGCAGTACTTC
>TRBJ2-5|NA|TRBV5-1|TRBD1
CASSLSGGETQYF
TGCGCCAGCAGCTTGTCAGGGGGAGAGACCCAGTACTTC
>TRBJ1-2|NA|TRBV7-2|NA
CASSFRNAGRLHGYTF
TGTGCCAGCAGCTTCCGCAACGCAGGGAGGCTTCATGGCTACACCTTC
>TRBJ2-1|NA|TRBV7-2|TRBD1
CASSFGTGINYNEQFF
TGTGCCAGCAGCTTCGGGACAGGGATCAATTACAATGAGCAGTTCTTC